Reported below is one T cell receptor beta chain. Its antigen is not known. The record originates from a study of cytomegalovirus exposure and HLA in healthy donors. PCR involved 60 Vbeta and 13 Jbeta primers. In the original workflow: Per a later analysis, the number of unique TCR beta chains was approximately 80 million, of which around 10 million were shared. Profiling relied on immunoSEQ multiplex PCR, and the TCRdb table lists in-frame clones only, not all of them. That table furnishes V, J and clone size, whereas the DNA furnished D and trimming. Here the sample spans under 200,000 clones, around four fifths being singletons. Overall study results and limits: Most TCR beta V segments were productive about 90% or about 30% of the time in an earlier analysis.

The CDR3 loop spans 13 amino acids. Germline V CDR1 and CDR2: MNHNS, SASEGT. V was clipped by 1 base and J by 5 bases, with 8 bases between them. The gene calls are TRBV6-1 and TRBJ2-5; possibly TRBD2 for D (5 bases). The source material was PBMCs. The clonotype originates from a female donor in good health and CMV-seronegative. CDR3 in amino acids: CASSEGTDETQYF. The CDR3 region has the DNA TGTGCCAGCAGTGAAGGGACTGACGAGACCCAGTACTTC.